Listed below are T cell receptor beta chains from one sample, sequenced in a study of cytomegalovirus exposure and HLA in healthy donors. Clones were sequenced by immunoSEQ multiplex PCR, and TCRdb holds only the in-frame ones, with some missing. This table holds some 130,000 clones, 80% found once. The sample consisted of PBMCs. The receptors come from a human donor in good health. Each CDR3 is given with its conserved first and last residue. D genes are given only for firm matches. Expanded clones get a size class; other rows say once, few or many, or leave the size out.

j_gene: TRBJ2-7
d_gene: TRBD1
abundance: -
v_gene: TRBV11-2
CDR3nt: TGTGCCAGCACCCCGGGACAGGGGATATACGAGCAGTACTTC
CDR3aa: CASTPGQGIYEQYF

j_gene: TRBJ2-5
d_gene: TRBD2
abundance: once
v_gene: TRBV5-6
CDR3nt: TGTGCCAGCAGCTCCCCGGGGGGAGGGGAGACCCAGTACTTC
CDR3aa: CASSSPGGGETQYF

j_gene: TRBJ2-1
d_gene: -
abundance: few
v_gene: TRBV7-9
CDR3nt: TGTGCCAGCAGCAAGGAGAGGGATGAGCAGTTCTTC
CDR3aa: CASSKERDEQFF

j_gene: TRBJ2-7
d_gene: TRBD1
abundance: -
v_gene: TRBV19
CDR3nt: TGTGCCAGTAGTATCGGGACAGGCTCCTACGAGCAGTACTTC
CDR3aa: CASSIGTGSYEQYF

j_gene: TRBJ2-7
d_gene: TRBD1
abundance: few
v_gene: TRBV23-1
CDR3nt: TGCGCCAGCAGTCGTAAGAACCCGGGACAGTTCTTCGAGCAGTACTTC
CDR3aa: CASSRKNPGQFFEQYF

j_gene: TRBJ1-1
d_gene: TRBD1
abundance: -
v_gene: TRBV6-5
CDR3nt: TGTGCCAGCAGCTGGTCAGGGGGTTCCACTGAAGCTTTCTTT
CDR3aa: CASSWSGGSTEAFF

j_gene: TRBJ1-6
d_gene: -
abundance: -
v_gene: TRBV5-6
CDR3nt: TGTGCCAGCAGCAACAACAGGGAATTGGGCAATTCACCCCTCCACTTT
CDR3aa: CASSNNRELGNSPLHF

j_gene: TRBJ2-3
d_gene: TRBD1
abundance: -
v_gene: TRBV7-9
CDR3nt: TGTGCCAGCAGCTTAAGCGTCGACAGGGTTGGAGATACGCAGTATTTT
CDR3aa: CASSLSVDRVGDTQYF

j_gene: TRBJ1-1
d_gene: -
abundance: -
v_gene: TRBV2
CDR3nt: TGTGCCAGCATTTCGGACAGCCAAAACACTGAAGCTTTCTTT
CDR3aa: CASISDSQNTEAFF

j_gene: TRBJ2-3
d_gene: TRBD2
abundance: -
v_gene: TRBV7-9
CDR3nt: TGTGCCAGCAGCTTAGGGGGCGGGGGTCCCCGCGGAGATACGCAGTATTTT
CDR3aa: CASSLGGGGPRGDTQYF

j_gene: TRBJ1-1
d_gene: -
abundance: -
v_gene: TRBV6-6
CDR3nt: TGTGCCAGCAGCGAATACAGGGACCAGACTGAAGCTTTCTTT
CDR3aa: CASSEYRDQTEAFF

j_gene: TRBJ2-3
d_gene: TRBD2
abundance: -
v_gene: TRBV6-1
CDR3nt: TGTGCCAGCCGACTAGCGGGGGCCACAGATACGCAGTATTTT
CDR3aa: CASRLAGATDTQYF

j_gene: TRBJ2-5
d_gene: -
abundance: -
v_gene: TRBV5-1
CDR3nt: TGCGCCAGCAGCTTGGCCTTAGAGACCCAGTACTTC
CDR3aa: CASSLALETQYF

j_gene: TRBJ2-5
d_gene: -
abundance: -
v_gene: TRBV10-2
CDR3nt: TGCGCCAGCAGTGACCGGACAGTGGGTCAGGAGACCCAGTACTTC
CDR3aa: CASSDRTVGQETQYF

j_gene: TRBJ1-1
d_gene: -
abundance: few
v_gene: TRBV4-1
CDR3nt: TGCGCCAGCAGCCAGGGGGGAACCGGGGCTAACACTGAAGCTTTCTTT
CDR3aa: CASSQGGTGANTEAFF

j_gene: TRBJ1-4
d_gene: TRBD1
abundance: -
v_gene: TRBV19
CDR3nt: TGTGCCAGTAGTATAGCCCGGACAGGGTACGAAAAACTGTTTTTT
CDR3aa: CASSIARTGYEKLFF

j_gene: TRBJ1-1
d_gene: -
abundance: once
v_gene: TRBV10-3
CDR3nt: TGTGCCGCCGGAGGGTTCGGGGCGAACACTGAAGCTTTCTTT
CDR3aa: CAAGGFGANTEAFF

j_gene: TRBJ2-3
d_gene: TRBD2
abundance: -
v_gene: TRBV6-6
CDR3nt: TGTGCCAGCAGTTCACTAGCGGGGACAGATACGCAGTATTTT
CDR3aa: CASSSLAGTDTQYF

j_gene: TRBJ1-2
d_gene: -
abundance: -
v_gene: TRBV29-1
CDR3nt: TGCAGCGTTGAGGCAAGCTATGGCTACACCTTC
CDR3aa: CSVEASYGYTF

j_gene: TRBJ2-1
d_gene: TRBD2
abundance: -
v_gene: TRBV4-1
CDR3nt: TGCGCCAGCAGCCAGCATAGCGGGGAGACGTTCTCCTACAATGAGCAGTTCTTC
CDR3aa: CASSQHSGETFSYNEQFF

j_gene: TRBJ2-2
d_gene: -
abundance: once
v_gene: TRBV6-6
CDR3nt: TGTGCCAGCAGTCCTAAGGGACTCTTGAACACCGGGGAGCTGTTTTTT
CDR3aa: CASSPKGLLNTGELFF

j_gene: TRBJ1-1
d_gene: -
abundance: -
v_gene: TRBV15
CDR3nt: TGTGCCACCAGCAGAGTAAGAGTGGACACTGAAGCTTTCTTT
CDR3aa: CATSRVRVDTEAFF

j_gene: TRBJ2-7
d_gene: TRBD1
abundance: -
v_gene: TRBV5-1
CDR3nt: TGCGCCAGCAGCTTAGGGGATGAGACAGGGGACTACGAGCAGTACTTC
CDR3aa: CASSLGDETGDYEQYF

j_gene: TRBJ2-1
d_gene: TRBD1
abundance: -
v_gene: TRBV18
CDR3nt: TGTGCCAGCTCCGTTAACCCGCCGGGACAGATGCCCAATGAGCAGTTCTTC
CDR3aa: CASSVNPPGQMPNEQFF

j_gene: TRBJ2-2
d_gene: TRBD1
abundance: -
v_gene: TRBV13
CDR3nt: TGTGCCAGCAGCTACAGGGGGCGGGCCACCGGGGAGCTGTTTTTT
CDR3aa: CASSYRGRATGELFF

j_gene: TRBJ2-2
d_gene: -
abundance: -
v_gene: TRBV6-6
CDR3nt: TGTGCCAGCAGTTACTCGGTGCAGATCGGGGAGCTGTTTTTT
CDR3aa: CASSYSVQIGELFF

j_gene: TRBJ2-1
d_gene: -
abundance: -
v_gene: TRBV5-4
CDR3nt: TGTGCCAGCAGCTTGGGTCAGGGGCAGTTCTTC
CDR3aa: CASSLGQGQFF

j_gene: TRBJ1-5
d_gene: -
abundance: -
v_gene: TRBV6-1
CDR3nt: TGTGCCAGCAGTGGTGGGGCGTTTTACAATCAGCCCCAGCATTTT
CDR3aa: CASSGGAFYNQPQHF

j_gene: TRBJ2-1
d_gene: TRBD2
abundance: -
v_gene: TRBV29-1
CDR3nt: TGCAGCGCTTCGGGGGGGAGCGACAATGAGCAGTTCTTC
CDR3aa: CSASGGSDNEQFF

j_gene: TRBJ1-4
d_gene: -
abundance: few
v_gene: TRBV7-2
CDR3nt: TGTGCCAGCAGCCAGGGAGGTAGGGTGGGGACTTCTGAAAAACTGTTTTTT
CDR3aa: CASSQGGRVGTSEKLFF

j_gene: TRBJ2-3
d_gene: -
abundance: -
v_gene: TRBV4-1
CDR3nt: TGCGCCAGCAGCCAAGGGGGCCCCACAGATACGCAGTATTTT
CDR3aa: CASSQGGPTDTQYF

j_gene: TRBJ1-1
d_gene: -
abundance: few
v_gene: TRBV7-8
CDR3nt: TGTGCCAGCAGTAGCTTGGTGGGCGCGGGGTCCGGCACTGAAGCTTTCTTT
CDR3aa: CASSSLVGAGSGTEAFF

j_gene: TRBJ1-2
d_gene: -
abundance: -
v_gene: TRBV7-9
CDR3nt: TGTGCCAGCAGCTTAGCCTCGGCGGGGACCTATGGCTACACCTTC
CDR3aa: CASSLASAGTYGYTF

j_gene: TRBJ2-1
d_gene: -
abundance: -
v_gene: TRBV7-9
CDR3nt: TGTGCCAGCAGCTTCGGGGGGCCTGGTGAGCAGTTCTTC
CDR3aa: CASSFGGPGEQFF

j_gene: TRBJ1-1
d_gene: -
abundance: -
v_gene: TRBV19
CDR3nt: TGTGCCAGTAGTACGGTTAGACAGGAATATGGTTCGAACACTGAAGCTTTCTTT
CDR3aa: CASSTVRQEYGSNTEAFF

j_gene: TRBJ1-2
d_gene: -
abundance: -
v_gene: TRBV6-5
CDR3nt: TGTGCCAGTCCGCGGGGAATGGGCTACACCTTC
CDR3aa: CASPRGMGYTF

j_gene: TRBJ2-5
d_gene: TRBD2
abundance: -
v_gene: TRBV2
CDR3nt: TGTGCCAGCAGACCCGGGGGGGCCGGGGGGACCCAGTACTTC
CDR3aa: CASRPGGAGGTQYF

j_gene: TRBJ2-7
d_gene: TRBD2
abundance: -
v_gene: TRBV7-2
CDR3nt: TGTGCCAGCAGCGATCTAGCGGGGGGAATACACTACGAGCAGTACTTC
CDR3aa: CASSDLAGGIHYEQYF

j_gene: TRBJ1-5
d_gene: -
abundance: -
v_gene: TRBV19
CDR3nt: TGTGCCAGTAGGAGTTATAGCAATCAGCCCCAGCATTTT
CDR3aa: CASRSYSNQPQHF

j_gene: TRBJ2-1
d_gene: TRBD1
abundance: -
v_gene: TRBV12-5
CDR3nt: TGTGCTAGTGGCTCCGGACAGGGGGCGGATAATGAGCAGTTCTTC
CDR3aa: CASGSGQGADNEQFF

j_gene: TRBJ2-7
d_gene: -
abundance: -
v_gene: TRBV11-2
CDR3nt: TGTGCCAGCAAGACCCCAACGCTGGAAGCGGACGAGCAGTACTTC
CDR3aa: CASKTPTLEADEQYF

j_gene: TRBJ1-1
d_gene: -
abundance: -
v_gene: TRBV5-1
CDR3nt: TGCGCCAGCAGCCCACACGTCGATTTCGGGGGGACTAACACTGAAGCTTTCTTT
CDR3aa: CASSPHVDFGGTNTEAFF

j_gene: TRBJ1-5
d_gene: TRBD1
abundance: once
v_gene: TRBV4-1
CDR3nt: TGCGCCAGCAGCCAAGAATGGGGTCCGGGACAGGCCCTCGGGGGGCCCCAGCATTTT
CDR3aa: CASSQEWGPGQALGGPQHF

j_gene: TRBJ2-3
d_gene: -
abundance: -
v_gene: TRBV5-6
CDR3nt: TGTGCCAGCAGCCCCGCCTTGTGGGGGCGAGCAGATACGCAGTATTTT
CDR3aa: CASSPALWGRADTQYF

j_gene: TRBJ1-6
d_gene: TRBD1
abundance: -
v_gene: TRBV6-7
CDR3nt: TGTGCCAGCAGTTACTCACGGACAGGGATTAATTCACCCCTCCACTTT
CDR3aa: CASSYSRTGINSPLHF

j_gene: TRBJ1-2
d_gene: -
abundance: -
v_gene: TRBV7-8
CDR3nt: TGTGCCAGCAGCTTAGTGGTTGTGGGGGGGCTAGCTTATGGCTACACCTTC
CDR3aa: CASSLVVVGGLAYGYTF

j_gene: TRBJ2-2
d_gene: TRBD2
abundance: -
v_gene: TRBV10-3
CDR3nt: TGTGCCATCAGTGTTAGCGGGGGGGCAAACACCGGGGAGCTGTTTTTT
CDR3aa: CAISVSGGANTGELFF

j_gene: TRBJ2-7
d_gene: -
abundance: -
v_gene: TRBV19
CDR3nt: TGTGCCAGTAGTGGGAAGGCCGGGAGCTCCTACGAGCAGTACTTC
CDR3aa: CASSGKAGSSYEQYF

j_gene: TRBJ2-5
d_gene: TRBD2
abundance: -
v_gene: TRBV5-6
CDR3nt: TGTGCCAGCAGCTTGGCCGGCGGCGGGGGAGAGACCCAGTACTTC
CDR3aa: CASSLAGGGGETQYF

j_gene: TRBJ2-7
d_gene: -
abundance: -
v_gene: TRBV6-5
CDR3nt: TGTGCCAGCAAACCGACGGGGGGCCGGGACGAGCAGTACTTC
CDR3aa: CASKPTGGRDEQYF

j_gene: TRBJ1-2
d_gene: -
abundance: -
v_gene: TRBV5-4
CDR3nt: TGTGCCAGCAGCTTGAAGCTGTCAGGGGATAACGGCTACACCTTC
CDR3aa: CASSLKLSGDNGYTF

j_gene: TRBJ1-2
d_gene: TRBD1
abundance: -
v_gene: TRBV2
CDR3nt: TGTGCCAGCAGGAGTGGACAGGGGGCAGATGGCTACACCTTC
CDR3aa: CASRSGQGADGYTF

j_gene: TRBJ2-3
d_gene: -
abundance: -
v_gene: TRBV19
CDR3nt: TGTGCCAGTAGCCAAAGCACAGATACGCAGTATTTT
CDR3aa: CASSQSTDTQYF

j_gene: TRBJ1-2
d_gene: -
abundance: -
v_gene: TRBV2
CDR3nt: TGTGCCACTACCGGGACTTCCACCACCTCGGTTGGCTACACCTTC
CDR3aa: CATTGTSTTSVGYTF

j_gene: TRBJ1-4
d_gene: TRBD1
abundance: once
v_gene: TRBV27
CDR3nt: TGTGCCAGCAGAAGCCCGGGACAGGGGATGAAAAAACTGTTTTTT
CDR3aa: CASRSPGQGMKKLFF

j_gene: TRBJ1-6
d_gene: -
abundance: few
v_gene: TRBV19
CDR3nt: TGTGCCAGTAGTACGGACTCTAGCACGAATTCACCCCTCCACTTT
CDR3aa: CASSTDSSTNSPLHF

j_gene: TRBJ1-1
d_gene: -
abundance: -
v_gene: TRBV6-5
CDR3nt: TGTGCCAGCAGCCTCTCAAGGGAGGGCTGGACTGAAGCTTTCTTT
CDR3aa: CASSLSREGWTEAFF